This T cell receptor beta chain came from a study of cytomegalovirus exposure and HLA in healthy donors. General study findings and limits: Among TCR sequences, most were rare, though some public TCRs appeared in many donors. Later analysis placed DRB1 highest and HLA-C lowest in TCR association rates, which differed by HLA locus.

V was pared by 8 bases and J by 7 bases, with 12 bases between. Germline CDR1 is MDHEN and CDR2 is SYDVKM. This CDR3 has 12 residues. Healthy bone marrow donors formed the donor group. Nominally healthy donors were sampled, though unrecorded immune exposures were likely. The PCR was carried out with 60 Vbeta primers and 13 Jbeta primers. Profiled with immunoSEQ multiplex PCR; TCRdb holds only in-frame clones, not every one. Counted here are some 150,000 clones, about 9.2% occurring once; the ten biggest clones make up roughly 6.4%. Remarks on this clone: What it binds is not known.

The chain is built from TRBV28 and TRBJ1-5; D remains unclear. The TCR was taken from a middle-aged woman in good health and CMV-seropositive. Sequencing was done on a sample of PBMCs. This CDR3 reads CASAEGGQPQHF. CDR3 sequence (DNA): TGTGCCAGCGCGGAGGGTGGGCAGCCCCAGCATTTT. The whole variable domain, filled in from reference TRBV28 and TRBJ1-5, reads DVKVTQSSRYLVKRTGEKVFLECVQDMDHENMFWYRQDPGLGLRLIYFSYDVKMKEKGDIPEGYSVSREKKERFSLILESASTNQTSMYLCASAEGGQPQHFGDGTRLSIL.